These 16 T cell receptor beta chains were sequenced from one sample in a study of cytomegalovirus exposure and HLA in healthy donors. The PCR had 60 Vbeta and 13 Jbeta primers. Libraries were prepared by immunoSEQ multiplex PCR; TCRdb keeps only in-frame clonotypes and omits some of them. The table has roughly 120,000 clones, 74% seen once. What was sequenced was PBMCs. These receptors were taken from a man younger than 40 in good health and CMV-seropositive.

The rearrangement joins TRBV18 to TRBJ1-2, with D unclear. V dropped 5 bases and J dropped 2 bases, with 15 bases sitting between them. The CDR3 sequence is 15 residues long. Germline V gives CDR1 KGHSH, CDR2 LQKENI. CDR3 nucleotide sequence: TGTGCCAGCTCATCTCGGGAGGGCTCGAACTATGGCTACACCTTC. As protein: CASSSREGSNYGYTF.

The genes are TRBV6-5 and TRBJ2-7, with TRBD1 identical over 7 bases. The CDR3 is made up of 15 amino acids. The ends lost 6 bases at V and 3 bases at J; junction bases unmatched: 11. CDR1 is MNHEY and CDR2 is SVGAGI in the germline V gene. This CDR3 is CASRVLRDSYYEQYF. CDR3 nucleotides: TGTGCCAGCAGGGTTCTCCGGGACAGCTACTACGAGCAGTACTTC.

The CDR3 protein is CASSLTGTGAGYTF. CDR3 nucleotide sequence: TGTGCCAGCAGTCTAACCGGGACAGGGGCGGGCTACACCTTC. The gene calls are TRBV14 and TRBJ1-2, with 10 bases aligning to TRBD1. The V and J ends lost 6 bases and 8 bases, in that order; junction bases with no gene match: 9. The CDR3 sequence is 14 residues long. Germline CDR1 is SGHDN and CDR2 is FVKESK.

This clone was observed once. The CDR3, as DNA: TGTGCCAGTAGCGCCGGGGTAGGGAGCTCCTATAATTCACCCCTCCACTTT. As protein: CASSAGVGSSYNSPLHF. The V and J genes are TRBV19 and TRBJ1-6; D unresolved. V lost 6 bases to trimming and J lost 0 bases, with 15 bases between them. Germline V gene sequence: CDR1 LNHDA, CDR2 SQIVND (reference sequence). The CDR3 is 17 residues long.

This clone is medium-sized within its sample. V gene TRBV19 combines with J gene TRBJ2-6; 9 bases agree with TRBD1. Germline loops: CDR1 LNHDA, CDR2 SQIVND (reference sequence). Germline trimming cut 3 bases from V and 1 base from J; bases unmatched to any gene: 4. This CDR3 spans 17 amino acids. In DNA form, the CDR3 reads TGTGCCAGTAGTATTGGGACAGGGACGTCTGGGGCCAACGTCCTGACTTTC. It is translated as CASSIGTGTSGANVLTF.

In its sample, this clone was seen a few times. The V gene is TRBV4-2, the J gene TRBJ1-1; D gene unclear. Germline V lookup: CDR1 LGHNA, CDR2 YNFKEQ. V was cut by 0 bases and J by 1 base, with 9 bases left in between. This CDR3 has 15 residues. The CDR3 DNA is TGTGCCAGCAGCCAAGATATTTGGGCGAACACTGAAGCTTTCTTT. Protein sequence: CASSQDIWANTEAFF.

This rearrangement joins TRBV11-3 to TRBJ2-2; 9 nucleotides align to TRBD1. The ends lost 5 bases at V and 3 bases at J; junction bases unmatched: 13. Germline CDR1 reads SGHNT; CDR2 reads YENEEA. The CDR3 loop spans 18 amino acids. This CDR3 is CASSRTQSGTGYTGELFF. The DNA for the CDR3 is TGTGCCAGCAGCCGGACGCAATCCGGGACAGGGTACACCGGGGAGCTGTTTTTT.

The chain recombines TRBV10-1 with TRBJ1-2; D might be TRBD1 (6 bases). CDR1 and CDR2 from the germline V gene are WNHNN and SYGVQD (reference sequence). V was clipped by 8 bases and J by 4 bases, with 14 bases between them. The CDR3 consists of 13 residues. This chain's CDR3 is CASAKGGGYGYTF. Here the CDR3 DNA reads TGCGCCAGCGCGAAGGGGGGGGGCTATGGCTACACCTTC.

This chain uses TRBV2 with TRBJ1-2, with 7 bases identical to TRBD1. This CDR3 has 12 amino acids. CDR1 is SNHLY, CDR2 FYNNEI, per germline. CDR3 in amino acids: CGGTGANYGYTF. DNA for the CDR3: TGTGGGGGCACAGGGGCTAACTATGGCTACACCTTC. Full variable domain (missing parts from reference TRBV2 and TRBJ1-2): EPEVTQTPSHQVTQMGQEVILRCVPISNHLYFYWYRQILGQKVEFLVSFYNNEISEKSEIFDDQFSVERPDGSNFTLKIRSTKLEDSAMYFCGGTGANYGYTFGSGTRLTVV.

CDR3 protein: CASSLGSVGEKLFF. CDR3 sequence (DNA): TGTGCCAGCAGCTTAGGGTCGGTGGGCGAAAAACTGTTTTTT. This chain uses TRBV11-2 with TRBJ1-4; D call uncertain. V lost 1 base to trimming and J lost 8 bases, with 11 bases between them. Germline-derived CDR1 and CDR2 are SGHAT and FQNNGV. The CDR3 is made up of 14 amino acids.

This clone was detected only a few times. V usage is TRBV27 and J usage is TRBJ1-1, with D maybe TRBD1 (6 bases). This CDR3 has 12 amino acids. Trimming left V 6 bases short and J 1 base short, with 6 bases between. CDR1 is MNHEY, CDR2 SMNVEV, per germline (reference sequence). The CDR3 spells CASRGQNTEAFF. The CDR3 DNA reads TGTGCCAGCAGGGGACAGAACACTGAAGCTTTCTTT.

This rearrangement joins TRBV6-5 to TRBJ1-1; weak D call: TRBD1 (5 bases). Trimming left V 2 bases short and J 4 bases short, with 14 bases between. CDR1 and CDR2 (germline): MNHEY, SVGAGI. CDR3 size: 15 residues. CDR3: CASSYEQGGVTEAFF. The CDR3 coding sequence is TGTGCCAGCAGTTACGAGCAGGGAGGTGTCACTGAAGCTTTCTTT.

The chain links TRBV19 to TRBJ1-2, with D tentatively TRBD1 (6 bases). Germline loops: CDR1 LNHDA, CDR2 SQIVND (reference sequence). V was pared by 3 bases and J by 1 base, with 15 bases between. This CDR3 has 16 amino acids. DNA for the CDR3: TGTGCCAGTAGTATCGGAGGAACAGGGAGTAACTATGGCTACACCTTC. This gives the protein CASSIGGTGSNYGYTF. Drawing the rest from reference TRBV19 and TRBJ1-2, the complete variable domain is DGGITQSPKYLFRKEGQNVTLSCEQNLNHDAMYWYRQDPGQGLRLIYYSQIVNDFQKGDIAEGYSVSREKKESFPLTVTSAQKNPTAFYLCASSIGGTGSNYGYTFGSGTRLTVV.

In its sample, this clone was seen once. The identical CDR3 is also encoded by other nucleotide sequences in the sample. The CDR3 loop reads CASSEGVEQGGNEQYF. The CDR3, as DNA: TGTGCCAGCAGTGAAGGTGTGGAACAGGGGGGAAACGAGCAGTACTTC. This rearrangement joins TRBV6-1 to TRBJ2-7, with TRBD1 identical over 8 bases. After removal of 1 base from V and 5 bases from J, the junction contained 10 bases not matched to a gene. Germline CDR1 reads MNHNS; CDR2 reads SASEGT. CDR3 length: 16 amino acids.

The chain uses TRBV9 and TRBJ2-7, with 7 bases fitting TRBD1. CDR1 SGDLS and CDR2 YYNGEE come from the germline V gene. This CDR3 is built from 15 residues. Trimming removed 5 bases from V and 4 bases from J; junction bases left unmatched: 12. CDR3: CASRAGQAEEYEQYF. The CDR3 nucleotides are TGTGCCAGCAGAGCCGGACAGGCCGAAGAATACGAGCAGTACTTC. The full variable domain, with the rest looked up from reference TRBV9 and TRBJ2-7, is DSGVTQTPKHLITATGQRVTLRCSPRSGDLSVYWYQQSLDQGLQFLIQYYNGEERAKGNILERFSAQQFPDLHSELNLSSLELGDSALYFCASRAGQAEEYEQYFGPGTRLTVT.

This clone occurred once. The rearrangement links TRBV30 to TRBJ2-7, with D perhaps TRBD1 (5 bases). The length of the CDR3 is 11 residues. Germline V lookup: CDR1 GTSNPN, CDR2 SVGIG (reference sequence). The V and J ends lost 6 bases and 5 bases respectively, with 11 bases between them. CDR3 DNA sequence: TGTGCCTGCCTCAGGGTAGACGAGCAGTACTTC. Translation gives CACLRVDEQYF.